The rows below give T cell receptor beta chains drawn from one sample of a study of regulatory T cells in long-lasting Graves disease. From the multiplex PCR reads, TCRdb called clonotypes with MiXCR, one entry per CDR3 protein. The repertoire holds about 400,000 distinct CDR3 sequences, with over 14% as singletons. In addition, the sample was reused for a study of T cells in Graves' hyperthyroidism and ophthalmopathy.

This sample comprised peripheral blood mononuclear cells (PBMCs), obtained at new diagnosis, from a patient treated with antithyroid drugs. The receptor source for this set is a woman in her 40s with Graves disease. Each CDR3 is given with its conserved first and last residue. The order of the fields is D gene, J gene, clone size, V gene, CDR3 protein, CDR3 DNA. The D gene is left open where the match is weak. Clone sizes are given selectively: once, few, many, or a class where the clone is expanded.

D: NA
J: TRBJ1-1
size: few
V: TRBV20-1
CDR3: CSAPREGGYTEAFF
DNA: TGCAGTGCCCCACGAGAGGGGGGATACACTGAAGCTTTCTTT

D: TRBD2
J: TRBJ2-7
size: many
V: TRBV5-8
CDR3: CASSWGGSGSYYEQYF
DNA: TGTGCCAGCAGCTGGGGGGGTAGCGGCTCTTACTACGAGCAGTACTTC

D: TRBD2
J: TRBJ2-2
size: many
V: TRBV18
CDR3: CASSPPVLAGGSGELFF
DNA: TGTGCCAGCTCACCACCGGTCCTAGCGGGAGGAAGCGGGGAGCTGTTTTTT

D: NA
J: TRBJ2-2
size: few
V: TRBV10-1
CDR3: CASSEGGSGELFF
DNA: TGCGCCAGCAGTGAAGGGGGATCCGGGGAGCTGTTTTTT

D: TRBD1
J: TRBJ1-2
size: few
V: TRBV3-1
CDR3: CASSPTGEINGYTF
DNA: TGTGCCAGCAGCCCCACAGGGGAGATAAATGGCTACACCTTC

D: TRBD2
J: TRBJ2-7
size: many
V: TRBV20-1
CDR3: CSARVGGDSYEQYF
DNA: TGCAGTGCTAGAGTGGGGGGGGATTCCTACGAGCAGTACTTC

D: NA
J: TRBJ2-7
size: many
V: TRBV7-2
CDR3: CASSLKARGRTYEQYF
DNA: TGTGCCAGCAGCTTAAAGGCAAGAGGCAGAACCTACGAGCAGTACTTC

D: TRBD2
J: TRBJ2-7
size: NA
V: TRBV18
CDR3: CASSPPSGSTYEQYF
DNA: TGTGCCAGCTCACCCCCTAGCGGGTCCACCTACGAGCAGTACTTC

D: NA
J: TRBJ2-1
size: NA
V: TRBV14
CDR3: CASSQEAYNEQFF
DNA: TGTGCCAGCAGCCAAGAGGCCTACAATGAGCAGTTCTTC

D: NA
J: TRBJ1-1
size: many
V: TRBV19
CDR3: CASTPRGRVGTEAFF
DNA: TGTGCCAGTACCCCCCGCGGTAGGGTAGGGACTGAAGCTTTCTTT

D: TRBD2
J: TRBJ2-3
size: NA
V: TRBV30
CDR3: CAWSPGLAGGGDTQYF
DNA: TGTGCCTGGAGTCCCGGACTAGCGGGAGGTGGAGATACGCAGTATTTT

D: NA
J: TRBJ2-3
size: NA
V: TRBV27
CDR3: CASGLGLSDTQYF
DNA: TGTGCCAGCGGCCTGGGACTTTCAGATACGCAGTATTTT

D: NA
J: TRBJ2-7
size: NA
V: TRBV18
CDR3: CASTRGARDEQYF
DNA: TGTGCCAGCACTCGTGGGGCTAGGGACGAGCAGTACTTC

D: NA
J: TRBJ2-2
size: few
V: TRBV19
CDR3: CASSIGQGRTGELFF
DNA: TGTGCCAGTAGTATCGGTCAGGGTAGGACCGGGGAGCTGTTTTTT

D: NA
J: TRBJ2-5
size: many
V: TRBV6-2/TRBV6-3
CDR3: CASLGGLALETQYF
DNA: TGTGCCAGCCTGGGGGGGCTAGCCTTGGAGACCCAGTACTTC

D: NA
J: TRBJ2-1
size: few
V: TRBV9
CDR3: CASSVFDGGSYNEQFF
DNA: TGTGCCAGCAGCGTATTCGACGGGGGTAGCTACAATGAGCAGTTCTTC

D: TRBD2
J: TRBJ2-1
size: NA
V: TRBV27
CDR3: CASSLGTSPSREQFF
DNA: TGTGCCAGCAGTTTAGGGACTAGCCCCAGTCGTGAGCAGTTCTTC

D: TRBD1
J: TRBJ1-4
size: few
V: TRBV5-4
CDR3: CASGRTGREDEKLFF
DNA: TGTGCCAGCGGCAGGACAGGGCGCGAGGATGAAAAACTGTTTTTT

D: TRBD2
J: TRBJ2-7
size: few
V: TRBV4-3
CDR3: CASSQGTSGRSEQYF
DNA: TGCGCCAGCAGCCAAGGGACTAGCGGGAGGTCCGAGCAGTACTTC

D: NA
J: TRBJ2-5
size: many
V: TRBV10-2
CDR3: CASRTETQYF
DNA: TGCGCCAGCAGAACGGAGACCCAGTACTTC

D: NA
J: TRBJ1-2
size: few
V: TRBV28
CDR3: CASSLSVYGYTF
DNA: TGTGCCAGCAGTTTAAGCGTCTATGGCTACACCTTC

D: NA
J: TRBJ2-3
size: few
V: TRBV24-1
CDR3: CATGRTDTDTQYF
DNA: TGTGCCACCGGTAGGACAGACACAGATACGCAGTATTTT

D: NA
J: TRBJ2-7
size: many
V: TRBV12-3/TRBV12-4
CDR3: CAGRPDSYEQYF
DNA: TGTGCCGGCAGACCGGACTCCTACGAGCAGTACTTC

D: TRBD2
J: TRBJ2-1
size: few
V: TRBV25-1
CDR3: CASSEREDNEQFF
DNA: TGTGCCAGCAGTGAACGGGAGGACAATGAGCAGTTCTTC

D: NA
J: TRBJ1-2
size: many
V: TRBV12-3/TRBV12-4
CDR3: CASSLAQGHGYTF
DNA: TGTGCCAGCAGTTTAGCGCAGGGACATGGCTACACCTTC

D: NA
J: TRBJ1-1
size: many
V: TRBV6-1
CDR3: CASSFMRDTEAFF
DNA: TGTGCCAGCAGCTTCATGAGGGACACTGAAGCTTTCTTT

D: NA
J: TRBJ1-6
size: many
V: TRBV10-3
CDR3: CAISESQNSPLHF
DNA: TGTGCCATCAGTGAGTCGCAGAATTCACCCCTCCACTTT

D: NA
J: TRBJ2-7
size: NA
V: TRBV28
CDR3: CASGGEQYF
DNA: TGTGCCAGCGGGGGGGAGCAGTACTTC

D: TRBD2
J: TRBJ2-5
size: many
V: TRBV28
CDR3: CASSSGGGRKGWTQYF
DNA: TGTGCCAGCAGTTCGGGGGGGGGCCGCAAGGGATGGACCCAGTACTTC

D: NA
J: TRBJ1-2
size: many
V: TRBV10-3
CDR3: CAISGRNGTYTF
DNA: TGTGCCATCAGTGGACGAAACGGTACCTACACCTTC

D: NA
J: TRBJ2-3
size: few
V: TRBV20-1
CDR3: CSARDSARRGTDTQYF
DNA: TGCAGTGCTAGAGATTCTGCTCGGCGAGGCACAGATACGCAGTATTTT

D: TRBD1
J: TRBJ1-3
size: many
V: TRBV5-8
CDR3: CASSLTRTGHRNTIYF
DNA: TGTGCCAGCAGCCTAACACGGACAGGGCATAGAAACACCATATATTTT

D: NA
J: TRBJ2-3
size: NA
V: TRBV6-2/TRBV6-3
CDR3: CASRPEAGNQYF
DNA: TGTGCCAGCAGGCCCGAGGCGGGGAACCAGTATTTT

D: TRBD1
J: TRBJ2-1
size: many
V: TRBV5-1
CDR3: CASTPGQGASSYNEQFF
DNA: TGCGCCAGTACCCCGGGACAGGGGGCGAGCTCCTACAATGAGCAGTTCTTC

D: TRBD2
J: TRBJ2-5
size: many
V: TRBV11-2
CDR3: CASNERLAEIQETQYF
DNA: TGTGCCAGCAACGAACGACTAGCGGAGATCCAAGAGACCCAGTACTTC

D: TRBD1
J: TRBJ1-5
size: many
V: TRBV2
CDR3: CASSADRANQPQHF
DNA: TGTGCCAGCAGTGCCGACAGGGCTAATCAGCCCCAGCATTTT

D: NA
J: TRBJ1-1
size: NA
V: TRBV18
CDR3: CASSPQGSTEPFF
DNA: TGTGCCAGCTCCCCACAGGGAAGCACTGAACCTTTCTTT

D: NA
J: TRBJ1-2
size: many
V: TRBV7-2
CDR3: CASSSRGSSYGYTF
DNA: TGTGCCAGCAGCTCCAGGGGAAGCTCCTATGGCTACACCTTC

D: NA
J: TRBJ2-7
size: many
V: TRBV20-1
CDR3: CSARDRRVSYEQYF
DNA: TGCAGTGCTAGAGACCGCAGGGTCTCCTACGAGCAGTACTTC

D: TRBD2
J: TRBJ2-4
size: once
V: TRBV7-2
CDR3: CASSLRLAGGGIQYF
DNA: TGTGCCAGCAGCTTACGACTAGCGGGGGGCGGCATTCAGTACTTC

D: TRBD2
J: TRBJ2-1
size: many
V: TRBV20-1
CDR3: CSARGTSDHEQFF
DNA: TGCAGTGCTAGAGGGACTAGCGATCATGAGCAGTTCTTC

D: NA
J: TRBJ2-5
size: many
V: TRBV11-2
CDR3: CASSLTFGETQYF
DNA: TGTGCCAGCAGCTTAACCTTCGGAGAGACCCAGTACTTC